What follows are 5 T cell receptor beta chains derived from one specimen sequenced in a study of T cell responses to AZD1222 COVID-19 vaccine. Measured with immunoSEQ multiplex PCR; TCRdb has only the in-frame clones, and not every one. The sample includes about 150,000 clones, roughly 85% of them seen just once. This material consisted of peripheral blood, taken on day 0 of AZD1222 vaccination. These receptors were collected from an adult in good health.

This rearrangement joins TRBV19 to TRBJ2-1, with 7 bases identical to TRBD2. The CDR3 consists of 17 residues. CDR1 LNHDA and CDR2 SQIVND come from the germline V gene (reference sequence). The J segment lost 2 bases and the V segment lost 4 bases, leaving 11 bases of the junction unmatched. CDR3 in DNA: TGTGCCAGTAGTACCCTCGGCGGCGGGAGCGCCTACAATGAGCAGTTCTTC. Amino acids: CASSTLGGGSAYNEQFF.

V usage is TRBV29-1 and J usage is TRBJ1-4; possibly TRBD1 for D (6 bases). CDR3 size: 12 residues. Trimming stripped 5 bases from V and 6 bases from J, with 10 bases between. CDR1 SQVTM and CDR2 ANQGSEA come from the germline V gene. CDR3 sequence: CSVWGADEKLFF. CDR3 sequence (DNA): TGCAGCGTTTGGGGGGCAGATGAAAAACTGTTTTTT.

The V call is TRBV4-1, the J call TRBJ1-2; D is undetermined. The CDR3 is 15 amino acids. Deletions cut 0 bases from V and 8 bases from J, with 16 bases between. Per the germline V gene, CDR1 is MGHRA and CDR2 is YSYEKL. The CDR3 coding sequence is TGCGCCAGCAGCCAAGAGGTTGTGCTATCAATCGGCTACACCTTC. This sequence encodes CASSQEVVLSIGYTF.

On this clone itself: Additional DNA sequences in this sample encode the identical CDR3. This chain joins TRBV9 and TRBJ2-3; unclear D gene. Germline V CDR1 and CDR2: SGDLS, YYNGEE. The CDR3 totals 12 residues. The V and J ends lost 0 bases and 4 bases respectively, with 3 bases between them. The CDR3 nucleotides are TGTGCCAGCAGCGTAGGGCCAGATACGCAGTATTTT. This gives the protein CASSVGPDTQYF. Combining the CDR3 with reference TRBV9 and TRBJ2-3 gives the whole variable domain DSGVTQTPKHLITATGQRVTLRCSPRSGDLSVYWYQQSLDQGLQFLIQYYNGEERAKGNILERFSAQQFPDLHSELNLSSLELGDSALYFCASSVGPDTQYFGPGTRLTVL.

The rearrangement uses TRBV9 and TRBJ2-5, with 14 bases lining up with TRBD2. The CDR3 consists of 17 residues. CDR1 and CDR2 (germline): SGDLS, YYNGEE. Trimming cost V 3 bases and J 4 bases; bases outside gene matches: 8. Here the CDR3 reads CASSARGLAGGGETQYF. The CDR3 DNA is TGTGCCAGCAGCGCCCGAGGACTAGCGGGAGGCGGAGAGACCCAGTACTTC. Variable domain in full (rest from reference TRBV9 and TRBJ2-5): DSGVTQTPKHLITATGQRVTLRCSPRSGDLSVYWYQQSLDQGLQFLIQYYNGEERAKGNILERFSAQQFPDLHSELNLSSLELGDSALYFCASSARGLAGGGETQYFGPGTRLLVL.